The 5 T cell receptor beta chains in this list originate from one sample, sequenced in a study of blood T cell repertoires in COVID-19. Sequencing used immunoSEQ multiplex PCR; TCRdb keeps in-frame clones, though not all of them. The sample consists of around 280,000 clones, 89% of them appearing once. Sequencing input: PBMCs or T cells enriched from blood (not recorded which). The origin of the receptors is a woman between 40 and 55 years old who had recovered from COVID-19.

J is TRBJ2-3 and V is TRBV19; TRBD1 agrees at 8 bases. Germline assignment: CDR1 LNHDA and CDR2 SQIVND (reference sequence). CDR3 size: 14 residues. V lost 4 bases and J lost 4; bases outside the gene matches: 4. The CDR3 nucleotides are TGTGCCAGTAGTACAAGACAGGGGCCAGATACGCAGTATTTT. Its translation is CASSTRQGPDTQYF. Combining the CDR3 with reference TRBV19 and TRBJ2-3 gives the whole variable domain DGGITQSPKYLFRKEGQNVTLSCEQNLNHDAMYWYRQDPGQGLRLIYYSQIVNDFQKGDIAEGYSVSREKKESFPLTVTSAQKNPTAFYLCASSTRQGPDTQYFGPGTRLTVL.

Points on this clone: Distinct nucleotide sequences in the sample also encode this CDR3. The CDR3 region has the DNA TGTGCCAGCAGTTACTCCCGTAACACTGAAGCTTTCTTT. This gives the protein CASSYSRNTEAFF. V gene TRBV6-5 combines with J gene TRBJ1-1; D is uncertain. Germline V gene lookup returns CDR1 MNHEY and CDR2 SVGAGI. This CDR3 comprises 13 residues. V lost 0 bases and J lost 2, with 4 bases in between.

Remarks on this clone: This CDR3 is also generated by other DNA sequences in the sample. This chain joins TRBV18 and TRBJ1-1; 7 bases agree with TRBD1. Trimming removed 3 bases from V and 0 bases from J; junction bases left unmatched: 4. Germline V CDR1 and CDR2: KGHSH, LQKENI. The CDR3 consists of 15 residues. CDR3 protein: CASSPGQTMNTEAFF. CDR3 nucleotides: TGTGCCAGCTCACCGGGACAGACCATGAACACTGAAGCTTTCTTT.

The V call is TRBV2, the J call TRBJ1-1, with 7 nucleotides matching TRBD1. The CDR3 consists of 13 residues. Germline V CDR1 and CDR2: SNHLY, FYNNEI. The trim removed 1 base at V and 11 bases at J, leaving 7 bases unmatched. Here the CDR3 reads CASSEEEGAKAFF. In nucleotides, the CDR3 is TGTGCCAGCAGTGAAGAGGAGGGGGCGAAGGCTTTCTTT. The full variable domain, in which reference TRBV2 and TRBJ1-1 provide the parts outside the CDR3, is EPEVTQTPSHQVTQMGQEVILRCVPISNHLYFYWYRQILGQKVEFLVSFYNNEISEKSEIFDDQFSVERPDGSNFTLKIRSTKLEDSAMYFCASSEEEGAKAFFGQGTRLTVV.

The rearrangement joins TRBV28 to TRBJ2-3; TRBD1 matches 11 bases. The CDR3 is 15 residues long. Germline V gene data show CDR1 as MDHEN and CDR2 as SYDVKM. The junction had 6 bases not matched to a gene; V was cut back by 6 bases and J by 4 bases. In DNA, the CDR3 is TGTGCCAGCAGGGCCGGGACAGGGGGGTCAGATACGCAGTATTTT. Residues: CASRAGTGGSDTQYF.